This record concerns one T cell receptor (beta chain) sequence. TCRdb keeps only in-frame clones here, not all; method: immunoSEQ multiplex PCR. This sample has 110,000 or so clones; around three quarters occur once, and the top ten carry almost 4.5%. The data were obtained in a study of blood T cell repertoires in COVID-19. Study information: Some COVID-19 samples were acute and others convalescent; all came from the United States, Italy and Spain. Sources were T cells, B-cell-depleted T cells, or PBMCs; the material itself was cDNA or gDNA.

Germline CDR1 and CDR2: MNHEY and SMNVEV (reference sequence). Trimming removed 5 bases from V and 5 bases from J; junction bases left unmatched: 21. The CDR3 has 19 residues. V is TRBV27 and J is TRBJ2-5; 9 nucleotides align to TRBD1. Material: peripheral blood. This TCR came from a human donor in a cohort sampled during active or convalescent COVID-19. The CDR3 sequence: CASSRYLRDRDRVSETQYF. The CDR3 DNA is TGTGCCAGCAGTCGCTACCTCCGGGACAGGGATAGAGTCTCGGAGACCCAGTACTTC.